The 13 T cell receptor beta chains reported below all come from one sample, sequenced in a study of T cell responses to AZD1222 COVID-19 vaccine. The protocol was immunoSEQ multiplex PCR, while the TCRdb copy is restricted to in-frame clones and leaves out a portion. The data show 45,000 to 55,000 clones, approximately 79% seen once. The sequenced sample was peripheral blood, obtained on day 0 of MenACWY control vaccination. The receptor set was obtained from an adult in good health.

J is TRBJ1-2 and V is TRBV28, with D possibly being TRBD1 (6 bases). Per germline, CDR1 MDHEN and CDR2 SYDVKM. The CDR3 is made up of 17 amino acids. V lost 3 bases, J lost 6 bases, and 23 bases lay in between. The CDR3 sequence: CASSFGDTTGTRDGYTF. CDR3 in DNA: TGTGCCAGCAGTTTTGGGGACACCACCGGGACAAGGGATGGCTACACCTTC.

The rearrangement links TRBV5-4 to TRBJ2-5; D is perhaps TRBD2 (5 bases). Germline V gene data show CDR1 as SGHNT and CDR2 as YYREEE (reference sequence). The V and J ends lost 4 bases and 7 bases respectively, with 14 bases between them. The CDR3 loop spans 13 amino acids. CDR3 protein: CASSAGPPGTQYF. In nucleotides, the CDR3 is TGTGCCAGCAGCGCGGGCCCCCCGGGGACCCAGTACTTC. Complete variable domain (other parts from reference TRBV5-4 and TRBJ2-5): ETGVTQSPTHLIKTRGQQVTLRCSSQSGHNTVSWYQQALGQGPQFIFQYYREEENGRGNFPPRFSGLQFPNYSSELNVNALELDDSALYLCASSAGPPGTQYFGPGTRLLVL.

This rearrangement joins TRBV4-1 to TRBJ2-7; D unresolved. The germline V gene has CDR1 MGHRA and CDR2 YSYEKL. The CDR3 has 11 amino acids. V lost 0 bases and J lost 6, with 3 bases in between. This CDR3 reads CASSQDGEQYF. In DNA form, the CDR3 reads TGCGCCAGCAGCCAAGACGGCGAGCAGTACTTC.

V gene TRBV28 combines with J gene TRBJ2-2; tentatively, D is TRBD2 (5 bases). V lost 7 bases, J lost 5 bases, and 11 bases lay in between. This CDR3 is 13 amino acids long. The germline V gene has CDR1 MDHEN and CDR2 SYDVKM. CDR3 bases: TGTGCCAGCAAACCGGACTGGACCGGGGAGCTGTTTTTT. Amino acid sequence: CASKPDWTGELFF.

The chain has TRBV27 and TRBJ2-7, with TRBD1 matching over 9 bases. The CDR3 is 16 amino acids. CDR1 and CDR2 from the germline V gene are MNHEY and SMNVEV (reference sequence). V was pared by 5 bases and J by 6 bases, with 14 bases of the junction left unmatched. The CDR3 sequence: CASSAQLGQGVGEQYF. The CDR3 nucleotides read TGTGCCAGCAGTGCGCAACTGGGACAGGGTGTAGGCGAGCAGTACTTC.

The chain joins TRBV5-1 to TRBJ2-7, with D possibly being TRBD1 (6 bases). CDR3 length: 16 residues. Trimming took 4 bases from V and 2 from J, leaving 19 bases between them. Germline values: CDR1 SGHRS, CDR2 YFSETQ. CDR3 nucleotides: TGCGCCAGCAGCGCTCAGACCAGCAGGGGAACCTACGAGCAGTACTTC. Translation: CASSAQTSRGTYEQYF.

J is TRBJ2-3 and V is TRBV18; 8 nucleotides agree with TRBD1. Germline CDR1 and CDR2: KGHSH and LQKENI. The CDR3 spans 15 residues. The V gene end was trimmed by 6 bases and the J gene end by 2 bases; junction bases not matched to a gene: 7. In nucleotides, the CDR3 is TGTGCCAGCTCGGAGCGGACAGGGACCACAGATACGCAGTATTTT. This encodes CASSERTGTTDTQYF.

This rearrangement joins TRBV15 to TRBJ1-1; D perhaps matches TRBD1 (6 bases). Germline CDR1 LNHNV, CDR2 YYDKDF (reference sequence). This CDR3 contains 13 residues. V lost 1 base, J lost 7 bases, and 10 bases lay in between. The CDR3, as DNA: TGTGCCACCAGCAGAGTGGGGGCGAATGAAGCTTTCTTT. This sequence encodes CATSRVGANEAFF.

The chain uses TRBV27 and TRBJ1-1, with D uncertain. Looked up from germline, CDR1 is MNHEY and CDR2 is SMNVEV (reference sequence). V lost 8 bases to trimming and J lost 0 bases, with 13 bases between them. The CDR3 extends over 14 amino acids. The CDR3, as DNA: TGTGCCAGCTCCCTCAGCGCCCTGAACACTGAAGCTTTCTTT. Amino acid sequence: CASSLSALNTEAFF.

The V call is TRBV1, the J call TRBJ1-3. TRBV1 is an annotated pseudogene. This CDR3 is built from 13 residues. The CDR3 loop is CTSNPSDRNTIYF. The CDR3 nucleotides are TGCACCAGCAACCCTTCCGACCGAAACACCATATATTTT.

CDR3 sequence reads: CASSTTGPGGYTF. As DNA, the CDR3 is TGTGCCAGCAGCACGACCGGGCCAGGAGGCTACACCTTC. This chain connects TRBV9 to TRBJ1-2, with no clear D. The CDR3 is 13 amino acids. Trimming removed 4 bases at V and 8 bases at J, with 15 bases between. Germline V CDR1 and CDR2: SGDLS, YYNGEE.

This chain joins TRBV11-2 and TRBJ2-3; 12 bases fit TRBD1. The CDR3 runs to 19 residues. From germline, CDR1 is SGHAT and CDR2 FQNNGV. V was clipped by 2 bases and J by 2 bases; unmatched bases: 11. The CDR3, as DNA: TGTGCCAGCAGCTTACCCACGGGACAGGGGGCTGCCCACACAGATACGCAGTATTTT. Residues: CASSLPTGQGAAHTDTQYF.

The table lists this clone with a few counts. This chain uses TRBV5-1 with TRBJ2-7; TRBD2 might be the D (5 bases). V was trimmed by 0 bases and J by 0 bases, leaving 7 bases between them. The CDR3 spans 14 residues. The germline V gene has CDR1 SGHRS and CDR2 YFSETQ. The CDR3 coding sequence is TGCGCCAGCAGCTTGGTAGCGAACTCCTACGAGCAGTACTTC. Amino acids: CASSLVANSYEQYF. The whole variable domain, filled in from reference TRBV5-1 and TRBJ2-7, reads KAGVTQTPRYLIKTRGQQVTLSCSPISGHRSVSWYQQTPGQGLQFLFEYFSETQRNKGNFPGRFSGRQFSNSRSEMNVSTLELGDSALYLCASSLVANSYEQYFGPGTRLTVT.